A single sample gave rise to the 20 T cell receptor beta chains below, sequenced in a study of molecular identifiers for immune sequencing clone quantification (dated by TCRdb to the late 2010s). The library was made by PCR. This sample was sequenced with an Illumina HiSeq 4000. The public reads were quality trimmed at Q25 with fastp and then assembled into clones with MiXCR by TCRdb, keeping productive beta chains. Rows matching on CDR3 protein sequence are summarized as one entry with the most common DNA and genes. This sample is represented by about 89,000 distinct CDR3 sequences; about 20% of them were singletons. Of the sample, around 0.88% falls within the top ten clones. The sequencing sample was made of naive CD8+ T cells from blood, with Jurkat cell RNA spiked in. The cell subset or site tag for this specimen amounts to: FACS-sorted CD8+CD4-CCR7+CD45RA+ naive T cells. The origin of the receptors is a human donor in good health. Some libraries in this study had Jurkat cell RNA spiked in.

Remarks on this clonotype: The CDR3 carries no conserved terminal phenylalanine or tryptophan, so it likely arises from a read error. The chain recombines TRBV10-1 with TRBJ2-3, with 11 bases aligning to TRBD2. Trimming cost V 5 bases and J 6 bases; bases outside gene matches: 10. CDR3 size: 16 residues. In germline, CDR1 is WNHNN, CDR2 SYGVQD (reference sequence). The CDR3 loop is CASSYSLAGGADTQYL. The CDR3 DNA sequence: TGCGCCAGCAGTTACTCCCTAGCGGGGGGTGCGGATACGCAGTATCTT.

This clonotype was seen repeatedly, ten times or more. The chain combines TRBV7-6 with TRBJ2-3; the D gene could be TRBD1 or TRBD2 (5 bases each). The CDR3 sequence is 14 residues long. Germline V gene lookup returns CDR1 SGHVS and CDR2 FNYEAQ. Trimming pared 5 bases from V and 1 base from J, leaving 10 bases between. The CDR3 DNA reads TGTGCCAGCAGCCCGGGGCGGGGCACAGATACGCAGTATTTT. It is translated as CASSPGRGTDTQYF.

This clonotype was seen at least ten times. The chain employs TRBV12-3 or TRBV12-4 and TRBJ2-7; D remains ambiguous. Between the trimmed V and J ends, which lost 4 bases and 7 bases, there was a span of 11 bases. The CDR3 runs to 12 residues. In nucleotides, the CDR3 is TGTGCCAGCAGTTCGACGAGGATGGAGCAGTACTTC. Protein product: CASSSTRMEQYF.

About this clonotype: It may be a read error: a sequence one base away is much more abundant. The CDR3 region is CASSLLGSGERYF. The CDR3 DNA is TGTGCCAGCAGTTTACTGGGATCGGGGGAGCGGTACTTC. The rearrangement links TRBV12-3 or TRBV12-4 to TRBJ2-7, with D tentatively TRBD2 (6 bases). The CDR3 spans 13 residues.

This clonotype appeared many times. This rearrangement joins TRBV10-3 to TRBJ2-7; no reliable D call. Trimming took 2 bases from V and 0 from J, leaving 8 bases between them. The CDR3 has 14 amino acids. Germline V gene data show CDR1 as ENHRY and CDR2 as SYGVKD. CDR3 DNA: TGTGCCATCAGTGAGCAACGGTTCTCCTACGAGCAGTACTTC. Residues: CAISEQRFSYEQYF.

This clonotype was seen repeatedly, ten times or more. This chain links TRBV19 with TRBJ2-5; 7 bases fit TRBD2. Looked up from germline, CDR1 is LNHDA and CDR2 is SQIVND (reference sequence). CDR3 length equals 14 residues. V dropped 7 bases and J dropped 9; count of bases not matched to a gene: 14. CDR3 residues: CASKGRERSGSQYF. CDR3 bases: TGTGCCAGTAAGGGGCGGGAGAGATCCGGGTCCCAGTACTTC.

This clonotype was found many times. The V call is TRBV7-2, the J call TRBJ2-2; the match to TRBD1 covers 7 bases. Germline V CDR1 and CDR2: SGHTA, FQGNSA. The CDR3 is 16 amino acids. The J segment lost 3 bases and the V segment lost 1 base, leaving 5 bases of the junction unmatched. The CDR3 DNA reads as TGTGCCAGCAGCTTAGTTTTCCAGGGGGACACCGGGGAGCTGTTTTTT. This translates into CASSLVFQGDTGELFF.

This clonotype was found many times. V gene TRBV6-5 combines with J gene TRBJ1-3, with D maybe TRBD1 (6 bases). V dropped 0 bases and J dropped 3 bases, with 9 bases sitting between them. The CDR3 is made up of 15 amino acids. Germline CDR1 reads MNHEY; CDR2 reads SVGAGI. The CDR3 protein is CASSYSTGHGNTIYF. The CDR3 nucleotides read TGTGCCAGCAGTTACTCCACAGGGCATGGAAACACCATATATTTT.

This clonotype came up many times. This chain links TRBV10-3 with TRBJ1-2; the D is unclear. V lost 3 bases, J lost 0 bases, and 5 bases lay in between. This CDR3 spans 13 amino acids. CDR1 is ENHRY and CDR2 is SYGVKD in the germline V gene. The CDR3 DNA sequence: TGTGCCATCAGTGACGCGGCTAACTATGGCTACACCTTC. Translating it yields CAISDAANYGYTF.

The chain combines TRBV6-5 with TRBJ2-3; D uncertain. The ends were cut back, 6 bases at V and 1 base at J, with 14 bases in the middle. Germline CDR1 and CDR2: MNHEY and SVGAGI. This CDR3 has 15 residues. The CDR3 DNA reads TGTGCCAGCAGCGTGACGGTTGTGGGCACAGATACGCAGTATTTT. Protein: CASSVTVVGTDTQYF.

The gene calls are TRBV6-2 or TRBV6-3 and TRBJ2-1, with D perhaps matching TRBD2 (6 bases). Trimming stripped 5 bases from V and 0 bases from J, with 20 bases between. Germline V gives CDR1 MNHEY, CDR2 SVGEGT. The CDR3 length is 18 residues. This chain's CDR3 is CASSPIGRDFSSYNEQFF. DNA of the CDR3: TGTGCCAGCAGTCCTATCGGGAGAGACTTTAGCTCCTACAATGAGCAGTTCTTC.

The table lists this clonotype with many counts. The chain is built from TRBV7-6 and TRBJ1-1, with unresolved D. Per germline, CDR1 SGHVS and CDR2 FNYEAQ. The CDR3 is 16 residues long. V lost 1 base and J 1 base, leaving 13 bases between the germline ends. The CDR3 spells CASSLGPPRSNTEAFF. DNA for the CDR3: TGTGCCAGCAGCTTAGGGCCCCCTAGATCGAACACTGAAGCTTTCTTT.

This clonotype came up many times. V usage is TRBV11-1 and J usage is TRBJ2-1, with TRBD2 identical over 10 bases. CDR3 length: 16 residues. Trimming took 4 bases from V and 1 from J; bases not matched to a gene: 4. Looked up from germline, CDR1 is SGHAT and CDR2 is FQDESV (reference sequence). CDR3 nucleotides: TGTGCCAGCAGCTCTGTAGCGGGAGGTTCCTACAATGAGCAGTTCTTC. The encoded protein is CASSSVAGGSYNEQFF. Full variable domain (outside the CDR3, taken from reference TRBV11-1 and TRBJ2-1): EAEVAQSPRYKITEKSQAVAFWCDPISGHATLYWYRQILGQGPELLVQFQDESVVDDSQLPKDRFSAERLKGVDSTLKIQPAELGDSAMYLCASSSVAGGSYNEQFFGPGTRLTVL.

This clonotype was observed at least ten times. The rearrangement joins TRBV7-6 to TRBJ2-2; 12 bases line up with TRBD2. Looked up from germline, CDR1 is SGHVS and CDR2 is FNYEAQ. The CDR3 runs to 19 residues. Trimming removed 5 bases from V and 1 base from J; junction bases left unmatched: 11. The CDR3: CASSAPRLAGVVNTGELFF. In DNA form, the CDR3 reads TGTGCCAGCAGCGCACCCAGACTAGCGGGAGTCGTGAACACCGGGGAGCTGTTTTTT.

This clonotype showed up many times. V is TRBV9 and J is TRBJ2-3; perhaps TRBD2 as D (5 bases). V dropped 0 bases and J dropped 5 bases, with 19 bases sitting between them. This CDR3 has 17 residues. Germline CDR1 SGDLS, CDR2 YYNGEE. The CDR3 DNA reads as TGTGCCAGCAGCGTAGTCGAGGGATACTTATCAAGAGATACGCAGTATTTT. Its translation is CASSVVEGYLSRDTQYF.

The chain combines TRBV3-1 with TRBJ1-4; tentatively, D is TRBD1 (6 bases). Trimming pared 0 bases from V and 4 bases from J, leaving 15 bases between. The CDR3 spans 17 residues. CDR1 is LGHDT and CDR2 is YNNKEL in the germline V gene (reference sequence). CDR3 region: CASSQDPRTAYNEKLFF. CDR3 coding DNA: TGTGCCAGCAGCCAAGACCCCAGGACAGCCTATAATGAAAAACTGTTTTTT.

In its sample, this clonotype was seen a few times. This rearrangement joins TRBV28 to TRBJ2-1; D is perhaps TRBD1 (6 bases). CDR1 and CDR2 from the germline V gene are MDHEN and SYDVKM. The CDR3 totals 15 residues. V lost 2 bases to trimming and J lost 4 bases, with 12 bases between them. CDR3: CASSLEDRAYNEQFF. In DNA form, the CDR3 reads TGTGCCAGCAGTTTAGAGGACAGAGCTTACAATGAGCAGTTCTTC.

Worth noting for this clonotype: With a much larger clone just one base away, this may be a read error. The CDR3 DNA is TGCGCCAGCAGCCCCACCGGACAGGGGTCCTACGAGCAGTACTTC. Encoded protein: CASSPTGQGSYEQYF. The chain recombines TRBV4-1 with TRBJ2-7; 9 bases are shared with TRBD1. In germline, CDR1 is MGHRA, CDR2 YSYEKL. J was trimmed by 1 base and V by 4 bases; bases with no gene match: 5. This CDR3 is built from 15 residues.

This clonotype was counted at least ten times. The CDR3 DNA follows: TGTGCCAGCAGTCCCAGGAATGGGTACCAAGAGACCCAGTACTTC. Translated, it gives CASSPRNGYQETQYF. V and J are TRBV27 and TRBJ2-5, with D unresolved. The CDR3 runs 15 residues. Germline V gives CDR1 MNHEY, CDR2 SMNVEV (reference sequence). The V end lost 5 bases, the J end lost 0 bases, and 13 bases lay between the germline ends.

Of note for this clonotype: This may arise from a read error, as a much more abundant clone is one base away. The CDR3 end shows no conserved phenylalanine or tryptophan, and so a read error is likely. The chain uses TRBV20-1 and TRBJ2-3, with a tentative D call TRBD2 (6 bases). Between the trimmed V and J ends, which lost 0 bases and 5 bases, there was a span of 12 bases. This CDR3 comprises 14 residues. Germline values: CDR1 DFQATT, CDR2 SNEGSKA (reference sequence). The CDR3, as DNA: TGCAGTGCTAGAGATTTGCGGGGAGTAGATACGCAGTATCTT. This encodes CSARDLRGVDTQYL.